One sample yielded the 29 T cell receptor beta chains listed below, sequenced in a study of blood T cell repertoires in COVID-19. Profiled with immunoSEQ multiplex PCR; TCRdb holds only in-frame clones, not every one. Of some 40,000 clones listed, less than 90% are singletons. Sequencing input: peripheral blood. Every receptor here comes from a man aged 65-85 years with acute or convalescent COVID-19.

This clone was detected once. This chain joins TRBV4-2 and TRBJ2-7; 8 nucleotides agree with TRBD1. Germline V CDR1 and CDR2: LGHNA, YNFKEQ. Trimming took 0 bases from V and 5 from J; bases not matched to a gene: 6. The CDR3 consists of 15 residues. DNA for the CDR3: TGTGCCAGCAGCCAAGATTATCAGGGGGCGGACGAGCAGTACTTC. Amino acid sequence: CASSQDYQGADEQYF.

The V gene is TRBV5-8, the J gene TRBJ1-2, with TRBD1 matching 8 bases. V dropped 2 bases and J dropped 6; count of bases not matched to a gene: 0. This CDR3 region has 12 residues. The V gene's germline CDR1 is SGHTS and CDR2 YDEGEE. The CDR3 DNA sequence: TGTGCCAGCAGCTTACAGGGGGATGGCTACACCTTC. Translated: CASSLQGDGYTF.

The rearrangement joins TRBV11-2 to TRBJ1-2; D is possibly TRBD1 (5 bases). The germline gives CDR1 SGHAT, CDR2 FQNNGV. The CDR3 extends over 15 amino acids. Deletions cut 1 base from V and 2 bases from J, with 11 bases between. CDR3 protein: CASSLVSRGNYGYTF. Written as DNA, the CDR3 is TGTGCCAGCAGCTTAGTGTCTAGGGGAAACTATGGCTACACCTTC.

This sequence joins TRBV5-4 and TRBJ2-2; D is possibly TRBD1 (5 bases). Deletions cut 2 bases from V and 3 bases from J, with 14 bases between. There are 16 residues in the CDR3. Germline loops: CDR1 SGHNT, CDR2 YYREEE (reference sequence). CDR3 loop: CASSFLPDRYTGELFF. The CDR3 DNA sequence: TGTGCCAGCAGCTTTTTGCCCGACAGATACACCGGGGAGCTGTTTTTT.

This clone came up once. The chain employs TRBV24-1 and TRBJ1-1; D remains ambiguous. Trimming pared 5 bases from V and 1 base from J, leaving 13 bases between. The V gene's germline CDR1 is KGHDR and CDR2 SFDVKD. This CDR3 is 15 amino acids long. The CDR3 coding sequence is TGTGCCACCAGTGCCAGCGGGATAGAGAACACTGAAGCTTTCTTT. This encodes CATSASGIENTEAFF.

V and J are TRBV7-8 and TRBJ2-7; 9 nucleotides align to TRBD1. The CDR3 spans 15 residues. From germline, CDR1 is SGHVS and CDR2 FQNEAQ. The V segment lost 4 bases and the J segment 3 bases; nucleotides outside the gene matches: 7. The DNA for the CDR3 is TGTGCCAGCAGCTCCGGGACAGGGCAAGACTACGAGCAGTACTTC. It is translated as CASSSGTGQDYEQYF.

With regard to this clone: The sample contains more than one DNA sequence encoding this CDR3. The chain has TRBV7-3 and TRBJ1-1; D gene ambiguous. Germline V gives CDR1 SGHTA, CDR2 FQGTGA. V was cut by 0 bases and J by 2 bases, with 4 bases left in between. CDR3 length equals 13 residues. The CDR3 reads CASSLTRNTEAFF. The CDR3 DNA sequence: TGTGCCAGCAGCTTAACCAGAAACACTGAAGCTTTCTTT.

The V gene is TRBV18, the J gene TRBJ1-3, with D perhaps matching TRBD1 (5 bases). CDR1 and CDR2 from the germline V gene are KGHSH and LQKENI. This CDR3 spans 15 amino acids. With 0 bases removed from V and 6 bases from J, the gap between germline ends came to 12 bases. The CDR3 DNA reads as TGTGCCAGCTCACCACCGGGGCAGGGTGAAAACACCATATATTTT. It translates to CASSPPGQGENTIYF.

This clone was detected once. The genes are TRBV19 and TRBJ1-6; 7 bases agree with TRBD1. Losses at the gene ends were 0 bases for V and 10 bases for J; bases not matched to a gene: 3. The CDR3 totals 14 residues. Germline lookup yields CDR1 LNHDA and CDR2 SQIVND (reference sequence). The CDR3 DNA reads TGTGCCAGTAGTATAGAAACCAGGGGGTCACCCCTCCACTTT. Protein product: CASSIETRGSPLHF.

The chain uses TRBV4-3 and TRBJ2-3; 8 bases line up with TRBD2. Germline CDR1 is LGHNA and CDR2 is YSLEER. V dropped 4 bases and J dropped 1; count of bases not matched to a gene: 4. CDR3 length: 15 residues. Written as DNA, the CDR3 is TGCGCCAGCAGCCGGGAAGCGGGAGGCACAGATACGCAGTATTTT. Translation: CASSREAGGTDTQYF.

The chain couples TRBV4-2 to TRBJ1-5, with 9 bases aligning to TRBD1. The CDR3 extends over 18 amino acids. Germline CDR1 reads LGHNA; CDR2 reads YNFKEQ. The V segment lost 0 bases and the J segment 9 bases; nucleotides outside the gene matches: 15. The CDR3 sequence is CASSQDWRTGEFIGPQHF. In DNA, the CDR3 is TGTGCCAGCAGCCAAGATTGGCGGACAGGGGAATTTATAGGGCCCCAGCATTTT.

The chain joins TRBV3-1 (or the pseudogene TRBV3-2) to TRBJ2-6, with D perhaps matching TRBD1 (5 bases). Trimming left V 4 bases short and J 4 bases short, with 14 bases between. CDR1 is LGHDT, CDR2 YNNKEL, per germline (reference sequence). The CDR3 consists of 16 residues. CDR3 sequence (DNA): TGTGCCAGCAGCCGAAATCAGGGTTCGGGGGCCAACGTCCTGACTTTC. It is translated as CASSRNQGSGANVLTF.

This chain uses TRBV6-1 with TRBJ1-3, with 9 bases identical to TRBD1. Germline CDR1 and CDR2: MNHNS and SASEGT. The J segment lost 0 bases and the V segment lost 4 bases, leaving 4 bases of the junction unmatched. The CDR3 length is 16 residues. In DNA, the CDR3 is TGTGCCAGCAGTGTGGGACAGGGATACTCTGGAAACACCATATATTTT. Its protein product is CASSVGQGYSGNTIYF.

This clone was seen more than once but under ten times. CDR3 DNA: TGTGCCAGCAGCCCTGGACAGGGGGAAGTGAACACTGAAGCTTTCTTT. This gives the protein CASSPGQGEVNTEAFF. The genes are TRBV11-3 and TRBJ1-1; 10 bases are shared with TRBD1. Germline-derived CDR1 and CDR2 are SGHNT and YENEEA. The CDR3 runs to 16 residues. With 5 bases clipped from V and 0 bases from J, the junction kept 6 bases outside the gene matches. Together with reference TRBV11-3 and TRBJ1-1, the CDR3 gives the full variable domain: EAGVVQSPRYKIIEKKQPVAFWCNPISGHNTLYWYLQNLGQGPELLIRYENEEAVDDSQLPKDRFSAERLKGVDSTLKIQPAELGDSAVYLCASSPGQGEVNTEAFFGQGTRLTVV.

The chain has TRBV4-2 and TRBJ1-4; D possibly corresponds to TRBD1 (6 bases). The CDR3 extends over 16 amino acids. Trimming cost V 1 base and J 0 bases, with 9 bases left between them. Looked up from germline, CDR1 is LGHNA and CDR2 is YNFKEQ. The CDR3 here is CASSQVGAATNEKLFF. The CDR3 nucleotides read TGTGCCAGCAGCCAAGTGGGGGCAGCAACTAATGAAAAACTGTTTTTT.

The chain has TRBV25-1 and TRBJ2-2; the D is unclear. The V end was cut by 2 bases, the J end by 0 bases, with 4 bases between. Germline CDR1 MGHDK, CDR2 SYGVNS. The CDR3 consists of 14 residues. CDR3 in amino acids: CASSEVANTGELFF. The CDR3 nucleotides are TGTGCCAGCAGTGAAGTAGCGAACACCGGGGAGCTGTTTTTT.

The chain joins TRBV5-5 to TRBJ2-3; 8 bases fit TRBD1. The CDR3 covers 15 residues. Germline-derived CDR1 and CDR2 are SGHKS and YYEKEE (reference sequence). V gave up 4 bases and J gave up 6 bases; unmatched junction bases: 10. The CDR3 protein is CASSGTGGHADTQYF. The CDR3 DNA sequence: TGTGCCAGCAGCGGGACAGGAGGCCATGCCGATACGCAGTATTTT.

The chain couples TRBV5-1 to TRBJ2-1; TRBD1 might be the D (5 bases). The CDR3 loop spans 13 amino acids. V lost 1 base, J lost 5 bases, and 7 bases lay in between. Per the germline V gene, CDR1 is SGHRS and CDR2 is YFSETQ. The CDR3 loop is CASSLTGNNEQFF. CDR3 sequence (DNA): TGCGCCAGCAGCTTGACAGGTAACAATGAGCAGTTCTTC.

CDR3 in DNA: TGTGCCAGCAGCCCACCGGGACTAGCGGGAGACACAGATACGCAGTATTTT. Its translation: CASSPPGLAGDTDTQYF. The J gene is TRBJ2-3, the V gene TRBV4-2; 14 nucleotides agree with TRBD2. V lost 4 bases, J lost 2 bases, and 5 bases stayed unmatched. CDR3 length equals 17 residues. Germline CDR1 LGHNA, CDR2 YNFKEQ.

The rearrangement links TRBV6-2 or TRBV6-3 to TRBJ2-3; tentatively, D is TRBD2 (5 bases). CDR1 MNHEY and CDR2 SVGEGT come from the germline V gene. CDR3 size: 15 residues. The V end was cut by 7 bases, the J end by 1 base, with 15 bases between. Here the CDR3 reads CASTPHGKGTDTQYF. Here the CDR3 DNA reads TGTGCCAGCACCCCCCACGGGAAGGGCACAGATACGCAGTATTTT.

The chain has TRBV6-5 and TRBJ1-1, with a possible D match to TRBD1 (6 bases). Per the germline V gene, CDR1 is MNHEY and CDR2 is SVGAGI. Trimming cost V 5 bases and J 5 bases, with 9 bases left between them. The CDR3 totals 12 residues. The CDR3 coding sequence is TGTGCCAGCAGTAACGACAGGACTGAAGCTTTCTTT. This encodes CASSNDRTEAFF.

This chain connects TRBV28 to TRBJ1-2; a weak D match, TRBD1 (6 bases). The CDR3 is 12 amino acids. Germline CDR1 MDHEN, CDR2 SYDVKM. Trimming pared 3 bases from V and 8 bases from J, leaving 10 bases between. The CDR3 loop is CASSFDRMGYTF. DNA of the CDR3: TGTGCCAGCAGTTTTGACAGGATGGGCTACACCTTC.

The count of this clone is one. The genes are TRBV21-1 and TRBJ2-7; TRBD1, the table's D call, lacks a check against the DNA. TRBV21-1 is an annotated pseudogene. This CDR3 has 12 amino acids. CDR3 protein: CASRDSSYEQYF. The CDR3 DNA follows: TGTGCCAGCCGGGACAGCTCCTACGAGCAGTACTTC.

This chain connects TRBV28 to TRBJ2-1, with a possible D match to TRBD2 (6 bases). Looked up from germline, CDR1 is MDHEN and CDR2 is SYDVKM. Trimming pared 5 bases from V and 8 bases from J, leaving 19 bases between. The CDR3 totals 15 residues. CDR3 in DNA: TGTGCCAGCAGTCCTCGTTCGGGAGTTTTCGATGAGCAGTTCTTC. Its translation: CASSPRSGVFDEQFF.

The V and J genes are TRBV29-1 and TRBJ2-6; TRBD1 matches 7 bases. V dropped 6 bases and J dropped 2; count of bases not matched to a gene: 1. CDR1 and CDR2 (germline): SQVTM, ANQGSEA. CDR3 length equals 13 residues. CDR3 loop: CSVTGTGANVLTF. The CDR3 region has the DNA TGCAGCGTGACAGGGACTGGGGCCAACGTCCTGACTTTC.

V usage is TRBV2 and J usage is TRBJ2-3; the match to TRBD2 covers 9 bases. After removal of 8 bases from V and 2 bases from J, the junction contained 5 bases not matched to a gene. This CDR3 region has 14 residues. Looked up from germline, CDR1 is SNHLY and CDR2 is FYNNEI. The CDR3 region is CASSPSGNTDTQYF. Here the CDR3 DNA reads TGTGCCAGCTCTCCTAGCGGGAACACAGATACGCAGTATTTT.

The chain combines TRBV6-2 or TRBV6-3 with TRBJ1-1; D is possibly TRBD1 (5 bases). Germline CDR1 and CDR2: MNHEY and SVGEGT. The CDR3 contains 14 residues. V was cut by 4 bases and J by 1 base, with 10 bases left in between. As DNA, the CDR3 is TGTGCCAGCAGTTGGAGGGGAAGGAACACTGAAGCTTTCTTT. Translating gives CASSWRGRNTEAFF.

The V and J genes are TRBV5-5 and TRBJ2-7, with 7 bases identical to TRBD2. CDR1 is SGHKS, CDR2 YYEKEE, per germline (reference sequence). The CDR3 spans 15 residues. J was trimmed by 2 bases and V by 4 bases; bases with no gene match: 9. The CDR3 loop is CASSALGRGTYEQYF. The CDR3 DNA sequence: TGTGCCAGCAGCGCCCTTGGGCGGGGGACCTACGAGCAGTACTTC. Full variable domain (outside the CDR3, taken from reference TRBV5-5 and TRBJ2-7): DAGVTQSPTHLIKTRGQQVTLRCSPISGHKSVSWYQQVLGQGPQFIFQYYEKEERGRGNFPDRFSARQFPNYSSELNVNALLLGDSALYLCASSALGRGTYEQYFGPGTRLTVT.

The V call is TRBV19, the J call TRBJ1-3; 7 bases are shared with TRBD1. The junction had 10 bases not matched to a gene; V was cut back by 6 bases and J by 8 bases. The germline CDR1 and CDR2 sequences are LNHDA and SQIVND (reference sequence). This CDR3 has 14 amino acids. The CDR3 coding sequence is TGTGCCAGTAGAAAACAGGGGATTCAGGACACCATATATTTT. Amino acids: CASRKQGIQDTIYF.